These T cell receptor beta chains were read from a single sample in a study of cytomegalovirus exposure and HLA in healthy donors. Profiling relied on immunoSEQ multiplex PCR, and the TCRdb table lists in-frame clones only, not all of them. The sample has about 120,000 clones; 55% to 65% are singletons. The specimen was PBMCs. Receptor source: a man in his forties in good health and CMV-seropositive. CDR3s leave out the opening cysteine and the closing phenylalanine or tryptophan. A D gene is named only where the DNA matches it firmly.

ASSSLTGTVINYGYT	TRBV7-9	TRBD1	TRBJ1-2
ASTAGGRETQY	TRBV28	TRBD1	TRBJ2-5
ASSDGGNTGELF	TRBV9	NA	TRBJ2-2
ASSTGTALIDEQF	TRBV5-6	NA	TRBJ2-1
ASSPPRGGQETQY	TRBV18	TRBD2	TRBJ2-5
ASSLSPGQMNTEAF	TRBV5-1	NA	TRBJ1-1
ASSLGGRDTEAF	TRBV27	NA	TRBJ1-1
ASGDQYEQY	TRBV28	NA	TRBJ2-7
ASSVNTDQPQH	TRBV9	NA	TRBJ1-5
ASSVGSGGYEQY	TRBV9	TRBD2	TRBJ2-7
ASSLKGLDNEQF	TRBV5-4	TRBD2	TRBJ2-1
ASSFFQADTGELF	TRBV5-6	NA	TRBJ2-2
ASSPTGGGFEKLF	TRBV18	NA	TRBJ1-4
ASSAFTDTQY	TRBV25-1	NA	TRBJ2-3
ASSLATAQETQY	TRBV5-4	NA	TRBJ2-5
ASSSGLMPYGYT	TRBV7-9	NA	TRBJ1-2
ASSYRGGANTEAF	TRBV6-5	NA	TRBJ1-1
ASSLARGGEQY	TRBV5-6	NA	TRBJ2-7
ASSLDQASSYNEQF	TRBV11-3	NA	TRBJ2-1
ASSYGDSSYNEQF	TRBV27	NA	TRBJ2-1
ASSRDRGVYGYT	TRBV6-5	TRBD1	TRBJ1-2
ASSQGAGGPFGEQY	TRBV4-2	TRBD2	TRBJ2-7
ASSLRASGSSLGLYEQY	TRBV27	TRBD2	TRBJ2-7
ASSSGFNQPQH	TRBV7-8	NA	TRBJ1-5
ASSKGTGGYQPQH	TRBV2	TRBD1	TRBJ1-5
ASSSSGRNTGELF	TRBV27	TRBD2	TRBJ2-2
ASSPGTANEKLF	TRBV7-9	TRBD1	TRBJ1-4
ASAPRYEQY	TRBV28	NA	TRBJ2-7
ATSRDRATAY	TRBV15	NA	TRBJ2-7
ASSLRGWGEAEAF	TRBV27	NA	TRBJ1-1
ASSPRSAVKETQY	TRBV18	NA	TRBJ2-5
ASSDKSGANVLT	TRBV5-6	NA	TRBJ2-6
SVDGGGDTQY	TRBV29-1	NA	TRBJ2-3
ATSRYREVQTEAF	TRBV15	NA	TRBJ1-1
ASSFSGVFGELF	TRBV19	NA	TRBJ2-2
ASSSTATEAF	TRBV18	NA	TRBJ1-1
ASSPGQDSPLH	TRBV10-1	TRBD1	TRBJ1-6
ASSPPGGGTQETQY	TRBV5-1	NA	TRBJ2-5
ASRDWTGKFYEQY	TRBV6-1	TRBD1	TRBJ2-7
ASSPLGASYEQY	TRBV19	NA	TRBJ2-7
ASSEGRGPEKLF	TRBV6-1	TRBD1	TRBJ1-4
ASSPPGDRGFRYEQY	TRBV18	TRBD1	TRBJ2-7
ASSLRGKNEQF	TRBV7-6	NA	TRBJ2-1
ASSEEGFVGELF	TRBV6-1	NA	TRBJ2-2
SVELSGGADTQY	TRBV29-1	TRBD2	TRBJ2-3
AHRGHSESTQY	TRBV28	TRBD1	TRBJ2-3